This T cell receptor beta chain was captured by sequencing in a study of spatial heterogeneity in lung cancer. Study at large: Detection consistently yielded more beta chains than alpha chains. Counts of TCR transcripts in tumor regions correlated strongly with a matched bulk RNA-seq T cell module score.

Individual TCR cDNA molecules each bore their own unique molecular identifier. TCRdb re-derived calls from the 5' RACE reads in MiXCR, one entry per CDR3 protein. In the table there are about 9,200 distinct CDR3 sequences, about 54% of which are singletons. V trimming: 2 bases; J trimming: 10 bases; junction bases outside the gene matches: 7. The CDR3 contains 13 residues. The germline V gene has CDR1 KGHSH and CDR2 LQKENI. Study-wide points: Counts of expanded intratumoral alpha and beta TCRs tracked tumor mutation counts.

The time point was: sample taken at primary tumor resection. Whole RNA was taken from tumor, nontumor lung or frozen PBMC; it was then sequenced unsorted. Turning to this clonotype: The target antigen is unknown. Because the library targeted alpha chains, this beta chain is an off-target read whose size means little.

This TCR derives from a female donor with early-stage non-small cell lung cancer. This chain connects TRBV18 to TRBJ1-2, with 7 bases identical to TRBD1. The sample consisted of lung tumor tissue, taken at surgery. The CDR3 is CASSPGTDVDYTF. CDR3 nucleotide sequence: TGTGCCAGCTCACCAGGGACAGATGTTGACTACACCTTC.